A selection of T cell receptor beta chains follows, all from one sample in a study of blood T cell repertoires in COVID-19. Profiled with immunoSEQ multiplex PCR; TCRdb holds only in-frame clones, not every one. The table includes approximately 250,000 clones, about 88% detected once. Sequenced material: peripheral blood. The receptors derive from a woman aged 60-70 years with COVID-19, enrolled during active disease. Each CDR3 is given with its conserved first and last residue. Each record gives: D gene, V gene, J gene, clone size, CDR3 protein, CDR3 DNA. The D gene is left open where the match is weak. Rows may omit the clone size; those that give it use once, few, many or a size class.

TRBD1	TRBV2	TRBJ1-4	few	CASSPTGGRVEKLFF	TGTGCCAGCAGTCCCACAGGGGGGCGGGTTGAAAAACTGTTTTTT
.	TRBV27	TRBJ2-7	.	CASRFNREGHEQYF	TGTGCCAGCAGATTTAACAGGGAGGGGCACGAGCAGTACTTC
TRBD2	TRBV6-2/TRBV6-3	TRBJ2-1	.	CASSTLFLAGDNEQFF	TGTGCCAGCAGTACCCTTTTTCTAGCGGGAGACAATGAGCAGTTCTTC
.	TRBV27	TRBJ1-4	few	CASSPRGQGGEKLFF	TGTGCCAGCAGTCCCAGGGGTCAGGGCGGAGAAAAACTGTTTTTT
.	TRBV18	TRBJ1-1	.	CASSPRSTASEAFF	TGTGCCAGCTCACCAAGGAGTACGGCTTCCGAAGCTTTCTTT
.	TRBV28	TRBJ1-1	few	CASTSRTEAFF	TGTGCCAGCACCTCTAGGACTGAAGCTTTCTTT
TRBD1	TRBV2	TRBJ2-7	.	CASSVGRGPSYEQYF	TGTGCCAGCAGTGTGGGCAGGGGGCCTTCCTACGAGCAGTACTTC
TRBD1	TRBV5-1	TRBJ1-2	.	CASSLRHGQGDGYTF	TGCGCCAGCAGCTTAAGGCACGGGCAGGGGGATGGCTACACCTTC
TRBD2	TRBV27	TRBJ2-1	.	CASKKTSGSSSYNEQFF	TGTGCCAGCAAAAAGACTAGCGGGAGTAGCTCCTACAATGAGCAGTTCTTC
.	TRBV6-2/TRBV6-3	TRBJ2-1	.	CASSSRTGNYNEQFF	TGTGCCAGCAGTTCAAGGACTGGAAATTACAATGAGCAGTTCTTC
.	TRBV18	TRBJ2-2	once	CASSPPSVGELFF	TGTGCCAGCTCACCACCTAGCGTGGGGGAGCTGTTTTTT
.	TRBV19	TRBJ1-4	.	CASSPPGRRGEKLFF	TGTGCCAGTAGTCCCCCGGGTCGACGGGGGGAAAAACTGTTTTTT
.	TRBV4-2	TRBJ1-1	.	CASSSQMNTEAFF	TGTGCCAGCAGCTCTCAGATGAACACTGAAGCTTTCTTT
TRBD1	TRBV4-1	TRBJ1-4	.	CASSHRGVGEKLFF	TGCGCCAGCAGTCACAGGGGAGTAGGTGAAAAACTGTTTTTT
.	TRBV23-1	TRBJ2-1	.	CASTSVTGATEQFF	TGCGCCAGCACCTCAGTGACAGGAGCGACTGAGCAGTTCTTC
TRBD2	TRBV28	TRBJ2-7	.	CASNRGGGYEQYF	TGTGCCAGCAATAGAGGCGGGGGGTACGAGCAGTACTTC
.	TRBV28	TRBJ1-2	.	CASKVAEGVSVGYTF	TGTGCCAGCAAGGTTGCAGAGGGGGTTTCAGTAGGCTACACCTTC
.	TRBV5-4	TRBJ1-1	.	CASSFNRASNTEAFF	TGTGCCAGCAGCTTCAACAGGGCTTCGAACACTGAAGCTTTCTTT
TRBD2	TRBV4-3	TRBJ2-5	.	CASSQDLGGTSGQETQYF	TGCGCCAGCAGCCAAGATCTTGGTGGGACTAGCGGCCAAGAGACCCAGTACTTC
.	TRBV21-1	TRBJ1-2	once	CASRKHRLADGYTF	TGTGCCAGCAGGAAACACAGGCTAGCGGATGGCTACACCTTC
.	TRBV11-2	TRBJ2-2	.	CASSERRPEAGELFF	TGTGCCAGCAGCGAAAGGCGCCCCGAGGCCGGGGAGCTGTTTTTT
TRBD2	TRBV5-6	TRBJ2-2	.	CASSRGGLAGRTGELFF	TGTGCCAGCAGCCGGGGCGGACTAGCGGGACGCACCGGGGAGCTGTTTTTT
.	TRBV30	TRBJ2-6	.	CAWSQGHGANVLTF	TGTGCCTGGAGTCAGGGGCATGGGGCCAACGTCCTGACTTTC
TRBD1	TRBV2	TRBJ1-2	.	CASSEAAGGSYTF	TGTGCCAGCAGTGAAGCCGCAGGGGGTAGCTACACCTTC
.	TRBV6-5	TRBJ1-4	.	CASRSTGEKLFF	TGTGCCAGCAGGTCGACGGGGGAAAAACTGTTTTTT
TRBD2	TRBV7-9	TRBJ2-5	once	CASSPTPPGLVAGETQYF	TGTGCCAGCAGCCCCACCCCCCCTGGACTAGTGGCCGGCGAGACCCAGTACTTC
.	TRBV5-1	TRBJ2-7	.	CASRGEAGHQYEQYF	TGCGCCAGCAGGGGGGAGGCAGGGCATCAATACGAGCAGTACTTC
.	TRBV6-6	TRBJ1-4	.	CASRRGGGEKLFF	TGTGCCAGCAGGAGGGGAGGAGGGGAAAAACTGTTTTTT
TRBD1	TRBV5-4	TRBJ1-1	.	CAGYAGGRMNTEAFF	TGTGCCGGCTACGCAGGGGGGAGGATGAACACTGAAGCTTTCTTT
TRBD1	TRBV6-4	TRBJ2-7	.	CASSRDRGDEQYF	TGTGCCAGCAGTCGCGACAGGGGGGACGAGCAGTACTTC
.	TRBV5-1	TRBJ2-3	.	CASSLTATSTDTQYF	TGCGCCAGCAGCTTAACTGCTACTAGCACAGATACGCAGTATTTT